A single sample gave rise to the 14 T cell receptor beta chains below, sequenced in a study of cytomegalovirus exposure and HLA in healthy donors. PCR amplification relied on 60 Vbeta primers (plus 13 Jbeta primers). Assay used: immunoSEQ multiplex PCR; TCRdb lists only in-frame clones, some missing. The sample includes about 32,000 clones. Sequencing was done on a sample of PBMCs. These receptors came from a female donor in good health and CMV-seronegative.

The gene calls are TRBV18 and TRBJ2-3, with 15 bases that match TRBD2. CDR1 and CDR2 (germline): KGHSH, LQKENI. The CDR3 extends over 17 amino acids. The V segment lost 6 bases and the J segment 1 base; nucleotides outside the gene matches: 5. The CDR3 nucleotides are TGTGCCAGCTCCGGGACTAGCGGGGGGAGAGGCACAGATACGCAGTATTTT. Translation gives CASSGTSGGRGTDTQYF.

This chain connects TRBV2 to TRBJ2-5; 7 bases map to TRBD1. V lost 8 bases to trimming and J lost 1 base; unmatched junction nucleotides: 7. The CDR3 runs 14 residues. Germline-derived CDR1 and CDR2 are SNHLY and FYNNEI. CDR3 region: CASFLDRAQETQYF. The DNA of the CDR3 is TGTGCCAGCTTTCTTGACAGGGCCCAAGAGACCCAGTACTTC.

V gene TRBV27 combines with J gene TRBJ1-2, with 11 bases matching TRBD1. Unmatched junction bases numbered 13, after V lost 7 bases and J lost 6 bases. This CDR3 spans 16 amino acids. Germline V gene data show CDR1 as MNHEY and CDR2 as SMNVEV (reference sequence). In DNA, the CDR3 is TGTGCCAGCAACCCCAGGGGTGGACAGGGGGCTGATGGCTACACCTTC. This sequence encodes CASNPRGGQGADGYTF.

The J gene is TRBJ1-2, the V gene TRBV6-6, with 7 bases matching TRBD1. From germline, CDR1 is MNHNY and CDR2 SVGAGI (reference sequence). Trimming cost V 6 bases and J 10 bases; bases outside gene matches: 11. The CDR3 extends over 13 amino acids. CDR3 region: CASRERDSVFYTF. CDR3 bases: TGTGCCAGCAGAGAAAGGGACAGCGTCTTCTACACCTTC.

The rearrangement uses TRBV4-1 and TRBJ2-2, with TRBD1 matching over 8 bases. The V segment lost 3 bases and the J segment 5 bases; nucleotides outside the gene matches: 8. This CDR3 spans 16 amino acids. Per germline, CDR1 MGHRA and CDR2 YSYEKL. CDR3: CASSQRSTGATGELFF. CDR3 DNA: TGCGCCAGCAGCCAGAGGTCGACAGGGGCTACCGGGGAGCTGTTTTTT.

The chain combines TRBV27 with TRBJ2-7; 9 bases fit TRBD2. V dropped 5 bases and J dropped 7; count of bases not matched to a gene: 9. Germline assignment: CDR1 MNHEY and CDR2 SMNVEV (reference sequence). The CDR3 totals 14 residues. The CDR3 DNA reads as TGTGCCAGCAGTAGCGGGGGGATTTTATTGGAGCAGTACTTC. As protein: CASSSGGILLEQYF.

The rearrangement links TRBV18 to TRBJ1-2; D is unresolved. From germline, CDR1 is KGHSH and CDR2 LQKENI. The CDR3 is 15 amino acids. The V gene lost 2 bases and the J gene lost 1 base, with 11 bases spanning the gap. This chain's CDR3 is CASSPTLQDNYGYTF. For the CDR3, the DNA is TGTGCCAGCTCACCAACTCTTCAGGATAACTATGGCTACACCTTC.

Comments on this clone: Different DNA sequences within this sample yield the same CDR3. The chain couples TRBV6-5 to TRBJ2-3; 12 bases fit TRBD2. V lost 2 bases, J lost 4 bases, and 1 base stayed unmatched. This CDR3 has 15 residues. Germline V gene data show CDR1 as MNHEY and CDR2 as SVGAGI. CDR3 DNA sequence: TGTGCCAGCAGTTACACTAGCGGGGGGCCAGATACGCAGTATTTT. This gives the protein CASSYTSGGPDTQYF.

This rearrangement joins TRBV28 to TRBJ1-6; maybe TRBD1 (5 bases). The CDR3 is 14 residues long. V lost 7 bases and J 8 bases, leaving 15 bases between the germline ends. CDR1 is MDHEN and CDR2 is SYDVKM in the germline V gene. This CDR3 reads CASIRIGVDSPLHF. CDR3 DNA: TGTGCCAGCATCCGAATAGGGGTAGATTCACCCCTCCACTTT. The full variable domain, rest sourced from reference TRBV28 and TRBJ1-6, is DVKVTQSSRYLVKRTGEKVFLECVQDMDHENMFWYRQDPGLGLRLIYFSYDVKMKEKGDIPEGYSVSREKKERFSLILESASTNQTSMYLCASIRIGVDSPLHFGNGTRLTVT.

The V gene is TRBV7-9, the J gene TRBJ1-1; 9 bases match TRBD1. The V gene's germline CDR1 is SEHNR and CDR2 FQNEAQ (reference sequence). Unmatched junction bases numbered 2, after V lost 5 bases and J lost 1 base. CDR3 length: 14 amino acids. The CDR3 here is CASSPGQGNTEAFF. CDR3 in DNA: TGTGCCAGCAGCCCGGGACAGGGGAACACTGAAGCTTTCTTT.

The chain employs TRBV5-1 and TRBJ2-2; TRBD1 matches at 9 bases. V gave up 6 bases and J gave up 5 bases; unmatched junction bases: 8. The CDR3 totals 15 residues. Germline CDR1 SGHRS, CDR2 YFSETQ. The CDR3 DNA follows: TGCGCCAGCACCCCGGGACAGGGTTTTACCGGGGAGCTGTTTTTT. As protein: CASTPGQGFTGELFF.

V is TRBV15 and J is TRBJ1-2; 7 nucleotides line up with TRBD1. With V trimmed by 2 bases and J by 5 bases, 5 bases remained unmatched. CDR1 and CDR2 from the germline V gene are LNHNV and YYDKDF (reference sequence). The CDR3 loop spans 14 amino acids. The CDR3 DNA reads TGTGCCACCAGCAGACCACCGACAGGGTATGGCTACACCTTC. Residues: CATSRPPTGYGYTF.

The CDR3 coding sequence is TGCAGCGGATTGACGGAGTACACCGGGGAGCTGTTTTTT. Translating gives CSGLTEYTGELFF. The genes are TRBV29-1 and TRBJ2-2; D is ambiguous. The germline gives CDR1 SQVTM, CDR2 ANQGSEA. V lost 7 bases and J lost 3, with 12 bases in between. The CDR3 spans 13 residues.

This rearrangement joins TRBV11-2 to TRBJ2-7, with a weak D call TRBD2 (5 bases). Looked up from germline, CDR1 is SGHAT and CDR2 is FQNNGV. CDR3 length: 14 amino acids. Trimming pared 1 base from V and 2 bases from J, leaving 9 bases between. The CDR3 DNA reads TGTGCCAGCAGCTTAGCCGGGGTCGCCTACGAGCAGTACTTC. It specifies CASSLAGVAYEQYF.